This T cell receptor beta chain is drawn from a study of cytomegalovirus exposure and HLA in healthy donors. Overall study results and limits: According to an earlier analysis, most TCR beta V segments yielded productive rearrangements about 87% or about 30% of the time. A later analysis showed that HLA-associated TCR beta chains had undergone more clonal expansion than equally common others.

A word on this clone: No antigen is known for it.

Trimming stripped 0 bases from V and 5 bases from J, with 14 bases between. Germline CDR1 is MNHEY and CDR2 is SMNVEV (reference sequence). The CDR3 loop spans 16 amino acids. As for the donors, each was a healthy bone marrow donor. PCR employed 60 Vbeta and 13 Jbeta primers. Only in-frame clones appear in the TCRdb table, and some are missing; sequencing was by immunoSEQ multiplex PCR. Seen in this sample are 100,000 to 150,000 clones; the ten most common clones hold roughly 1%. Sequencing used PBMCs. V and J are TRBV27 and TRBJ1-5; D possibly corresponds to TRBD1 (6 bases). This sequence was found in a man aged 18 to 30 in good health and CMV-seronegative. Here the CDR3 reads CASSLSIPTGHQPQHF. The DNA for the CDR3 is TGTGCCAGCAGTTTATCAATTCCTACAGGGCATCAGCCCCAGCATTTT.